This is a list of T cell receptor beta chains from one sample in a study of T cells in Graves' hyperthyroidism and ophthalmopathy. TCRdb reprocessed the multiplex PCR reads with MiXCR, giving one entry per CDR3 protein. The table lists 300,000 to 450,000 distinct CDR3 sequences, 15% to 19% of them singletons. Sequencing used blood. These receptors were taken from a woman younger than 30 with Graves' hyperthyroidism that later progressed to Graves' ophthalmopathy. Both conserved end residues are part of each CDR3. The order of the fields is CDR3 length, D gene, clone size, V gene, J gene, CDR3 protein, CDR3 DNA. D genes are given only for firm matches. Rows give clone size only sometimes, using once, few, many, or a class for an expanded clone.

>14|-|-|TRBV12-3/TRBV12-4|TRBJ1-2
CASSLGQLIYGYTF
TGTGCCAGCAGTTTAGGACAGCTTATTTATGGCTACACCTTC
>17|-|-|TRBV27|TRBJ2-2
CASSLLSGSGDTGELFF
TGTGCCAGCAGTCTCCTTAGCGGTTCGGGAGATACCGGGGAGCTGTTTTTT
>15|TRBD1|-|TRBV15|TRBJ1-3
CATSTGQGRMDTIYF
TGTGCCACCAGCACGGGACAGGGGCGTATGGACACCATATATTTT
>15|-|many|TRBV24-1|TRBJ2-5
CATSDPGPRSETQYF
TGTGCCACCAGTGATCCCGGGCCCAGGAGTGAGACCCAGTACTTC
>16|-|many|TRBV28|TRBJ2-4
CASSPTSEGKKNIQYF
TGTGCCAGCAGTCCCACCTCGGAAGGGAAGAAAAACATTCAGTACTTC
>15|-|-|TRBV12-3/TRBV12-4|TRBJ1-3
CASSLGRLAGNTIYF
TGTGCCAGCAGTTTAGGCAGGCTGGCTGGAAACACCATATATTTT
>16|TRBD2|-|TRBV7-6|TRBJ2-7
CASSLDVYGGESEQYF
TGTGCCAGCAGCTTAGACGTATACGGGGGGGAGAGCGAGCAGTACTTC
>16|-|-|TRBV3-1|TRBJ2-1
CASSQQEGLGYNEQFF
TGTGCCAGCAGCCAGCAGGAGGGCCTGGGTTACAATGAGCAGTTCTTC
>12|-|many|TRBV7-2|TRBJ2-5
CASSLQEETQYF
TGTGCCAGCAGCTTACAGGAAGAGACCCAGTACTTC
>15|TRBD2|many|TRBV13|TRBJ2-7
CASSYGTSGSNEQYF
TGTGCCAGCAGCTACGGGACTAGCGGGAGCAACGAGCAGTACTTC
>15|TRBD1|many|TRBV14|TRBJ2-7
CASSLGGTGAHEQYF
TGTGCCAGCAGCCTCGGCGGGACAGGGGCCCACGAGCAGTACTTC
>13|-|-|TRBV5-4|TRBJ2-7
CAGSNSFSYEQYF
TGTGCCGGCAGCAATTCATTTTCCTACGAGCAGTACTTC
>14|-|many|TRBV12-3/TRBV12-4|TRBJ2-2
CASSAGPSTGELFF
TGTGCCAGCAGTGCTGGGCCCAGCACCGGGGAGCTGTTTTTT
>15|-|many|TRBV11-2|TRBJ2-7
CASSSYSGMGIEQYF
TGTGCCAGCAGCTCCTACTCGGGGATGGGGATCGAGCAGTACTTC
>11|-|few|TRBV29-1|TRBJ2-5
CSVVVLETQYF
TGCAGCGTTGTGGTCCTAGAGACCCAGTACTTC
>16|TRBD2|-|TRBV27|TRBJ2-7
CASSFGRGDWGNEQYF
TGTGCCAGCAGTTTTGGTCGGGGGGACTGGGGCAATGAGCAGTACTTC
>15|TRBD2|few|TRBV20-1|TRBJ2-2
CSARAGLAGTGELFF
TGCAGTGCTAGAGCCGGACTAGCGGGCACCGGGGAGCTGTTTTTT
>15|TRBD2|many|TRBV7-6|TRBJ2-1
CASSLSGRGGNEQFF
TGTGCCAGCAGCCTTAGCGGGAGAGGGGGCAATGAGCAGTTCTTC
>15|TRBD2|many|TRBV12-3/TRBV12-4|TRBJ2-5
CASSPTSGGQETQYF
TGTGCCAGCAGCCCGACTAGCGGGGGCCAAGAGACCCAGTACTTC
>14|-|many|TRBV12-3/TRBV12-4|TRBJ2-3
CASSSPGDTDTQYF
TGTGCCAGCAGCTCCCCCGGGGACACAGATACGCAGTATTTT
>17|-|many|TRBV18|TRBJ2-3
CASSPRLGASVTDTQYF
TGTGCCAGCTCACCACGCTTGGGGGCTAGCGTCACAGATACGCAGTATTTT
>14|TRBD1|-|TRBV7-2|TRBJ2-1
CASALQGAIDEQFF
TGTGCCAGCGCCCTACAGGGGGCAATCGATGAGCAGTTCTTC
>12|TRBD2|many|TRBV29-1|TRBJ2-1
CSVRTSGDEQFF
TGCAGCGTAAGGACTAGCGGGGATGAGCAGTTCTTC
>11|-|many|TRBV20-1|TRBJ2-7
CSASPLNEQYF
TGCAGTGCTAGCCCTCTGAACGAGCAGTACTTC
>13|-|many|TRBV7-3|TRBJ2-1
CASRLDMTYEQFF
TGTGCCAGCAGGTTGGACATGACCTATGAGCAGTTCTTC
>17|-|-|TRBV4-2|TRBJ2-7
CASSQDYVWPSSHEQYF
TGTGCCAGCAGCCAAGATTATGTTTGGCCCTCCAGCCACGAGCAGTACTTC
>14|-|-|TRBV27|TRBJ1-6
CASSLNRANSPLHF
TGTGCCAGCAGTTTAAACAGGGCAAATTCACCCCTCCACTTT
>16|TRBD1|few|TRBV5-1|TRBJ1-1
CANSIQGAGVNTEAFF
TGCGCCAACAGTATCCAGGGGGCTGGGGTGAACACTGAAGCTTTCTTT
>13|-|few|TRBV5-6|TRBJ1-2
CASSLAGTHGYTF
TGTGCCAGCAGCTTGGCGGGGACCCATGGCTACACCTTC
>13|-|many|TRBV27|TRBJ1-1
CASSPTEFTEAFF
TGTGCCAGCAGTCCCACAGAATTCACTGAAGCTTTCTTT